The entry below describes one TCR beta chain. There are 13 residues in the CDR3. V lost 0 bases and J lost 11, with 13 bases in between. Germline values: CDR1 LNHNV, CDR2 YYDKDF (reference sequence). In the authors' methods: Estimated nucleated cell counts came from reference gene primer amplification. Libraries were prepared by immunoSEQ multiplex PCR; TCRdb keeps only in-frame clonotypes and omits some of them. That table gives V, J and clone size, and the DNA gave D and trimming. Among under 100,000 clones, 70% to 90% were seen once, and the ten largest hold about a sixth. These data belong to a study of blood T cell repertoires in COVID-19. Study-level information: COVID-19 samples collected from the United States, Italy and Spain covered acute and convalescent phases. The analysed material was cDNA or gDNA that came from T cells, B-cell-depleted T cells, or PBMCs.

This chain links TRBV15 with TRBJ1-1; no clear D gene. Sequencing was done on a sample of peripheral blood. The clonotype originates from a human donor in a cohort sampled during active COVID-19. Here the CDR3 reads CATSREEKARAFF. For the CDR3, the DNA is TGTGCCACCAGCAGAGAGGAGAAGGCCCGGGCTTTCTTT.